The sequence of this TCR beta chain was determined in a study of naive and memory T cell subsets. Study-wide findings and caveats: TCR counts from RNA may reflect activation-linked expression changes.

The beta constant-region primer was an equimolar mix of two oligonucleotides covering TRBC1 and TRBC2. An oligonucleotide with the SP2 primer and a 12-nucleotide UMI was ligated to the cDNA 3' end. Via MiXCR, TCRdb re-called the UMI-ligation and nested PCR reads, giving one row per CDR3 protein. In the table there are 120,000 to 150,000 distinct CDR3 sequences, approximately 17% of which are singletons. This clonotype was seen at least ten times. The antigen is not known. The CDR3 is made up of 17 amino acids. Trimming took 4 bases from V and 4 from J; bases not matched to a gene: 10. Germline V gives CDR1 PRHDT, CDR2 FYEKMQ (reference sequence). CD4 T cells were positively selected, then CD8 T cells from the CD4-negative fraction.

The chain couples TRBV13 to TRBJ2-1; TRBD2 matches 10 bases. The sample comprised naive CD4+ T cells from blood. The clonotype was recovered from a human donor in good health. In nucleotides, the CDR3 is TGTGCCAGCAGCTACCCGAGGACTAGCGGAAGATACAATGAGCAGTTCTTC. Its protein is CASSYPRTSGRYNEQFF.